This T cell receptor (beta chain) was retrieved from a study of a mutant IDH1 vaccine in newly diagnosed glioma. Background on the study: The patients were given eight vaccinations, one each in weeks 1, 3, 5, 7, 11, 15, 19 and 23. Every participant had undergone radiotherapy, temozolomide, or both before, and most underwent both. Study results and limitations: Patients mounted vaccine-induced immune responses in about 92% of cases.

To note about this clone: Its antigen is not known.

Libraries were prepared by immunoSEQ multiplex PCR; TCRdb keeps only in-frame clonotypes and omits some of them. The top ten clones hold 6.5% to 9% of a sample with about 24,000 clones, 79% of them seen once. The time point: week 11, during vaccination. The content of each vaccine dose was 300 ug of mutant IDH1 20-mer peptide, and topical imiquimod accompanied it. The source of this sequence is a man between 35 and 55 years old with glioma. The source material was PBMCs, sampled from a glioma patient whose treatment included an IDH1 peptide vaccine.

The CDR3 here is CASSPGSGGTAEAFF. CDR3 in DNA: TGTGCCAGCAGCCCAGGTTCAGGGGGAACCGCTGAAGCTTTCTTT. This chain joins TRBV7-8 and TRBJ1-1; 7 positions match TRBD1. CDR1 SGHVS and CDR2 FQNEAQ come from the germline V gene. The CDR3 spans 15 residues. Losses at the gene ends were 5 bases for V and 6 bases for J; bases not matched to a gene: 12.